These T cell receptor beta chains were read from a single sample in a study of identifying expanded T cells in peripheral blood. The table came from immunoSEQ multiplex PCR; TCRdb's copy has only in-frame clones and leaves some out. The top ten hold about 20% of the sample, which has about 78,000 clones, around four fifths seen once. Sequencing was carried out using blood. These TCRs come from a person aged 18 to 70 in good health. The conserved cysteine and the conserved F or W are not part of the CDR3 here.

TRBJ2-7 TRBV4-2 ASSQDGTGGFEQY
TRBJ2-7 TRBV4-1 ASSQDQGNSYEQY
TRBJ2-1 TRBV9 ASTEVDRLDEQF
TRBJ1-5 TRBV28 ASSSRQGLGNQPQH
TRBJ2-1 TRBV7-2 ASSLALASEQF
TRBJ2-1 TRBV10-3 AISEPTSGRWNEQF
TRBJ1-2 TRBV29-1 SVEGGYGYT
TRBJ2-5 TRBV28 ATSSGETQY
TRBJ2-2 TRBV7-2 ASSPWDTGELF
TRBJ1-1 TRBV28 ASSLLGLPEAF
TRBJ1-4 TRBV7-9 ASSLQGTGNEKLF
TRBJ1-2 TRBV6-5 ASRAFLLSGYT
TRBJ2-3 TRBV4-3 ASSQGETSTDTQY
TRBJ2-2 TRBV27 ASSFRVKGTGELF
TRBJ2-7 TRBV28 ASSSRTSGTYEQY
TRBJ2-5 TRBV5-1 ASSLVTGGQETQY
TRBJ2-7 TRBV4-3 ASSQTSGSSYEQY
TRBJ2-3 TRBV4-2 ASSQRLAGEVDTQY
TRBJ2-1 TRBV19 ASKRQGLANYNEQF
TRBJ2-1 TRBV4-2 ASSQDEIPAYNEQF
TRBJ2-7 TRBV30 AWSVRGRTFSEQY
TRBJ1-1 TRBV28 ASRRQGLGEAF
TRBJ2-7 TRBV28 ASSLIWTGGDEQY